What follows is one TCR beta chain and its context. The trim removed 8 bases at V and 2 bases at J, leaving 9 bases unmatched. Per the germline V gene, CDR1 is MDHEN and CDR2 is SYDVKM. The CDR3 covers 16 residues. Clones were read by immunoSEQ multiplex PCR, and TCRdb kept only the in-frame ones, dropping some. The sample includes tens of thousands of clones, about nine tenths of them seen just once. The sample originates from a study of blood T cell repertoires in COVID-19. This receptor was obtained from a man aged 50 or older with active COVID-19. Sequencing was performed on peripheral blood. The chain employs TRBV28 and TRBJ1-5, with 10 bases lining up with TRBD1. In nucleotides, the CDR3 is TGTGCCAGCCGTGACCGGGACAGGGGCGGCAATCAGCCCCAGCATTTT. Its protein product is CASRDRDRGGNQPQHF.